This TCR beta chain was observed in a study of blood T cell repertoires in COVID-19. Original processing methods: Reference gene primer amplification gave nucleated cell count estimates. Sequenced by immunoSEQ multiplex PCR; TCRdb stores in-frame clones only, minus some. Clonal size and the V and J genes are those of that table, whereas D and trimming came from the DNA. The repertoire holds roughly 250,000 clones, more than 90% seen once, with around 2.5% in the top ten. CDR3 size: 16 residues. Trimming took 5 bases from V and 5 from J; bases not matched to a gene: 14. Looked up from germline, CDR1 is SGHTA and CDR2 is FQGNSA.

The chain joins TRBV7-2 to TRBJ1-2, with 7 bases identical to TRBD1. The TCR sequence derives from a person between 18 and 30 years old with COVID-19, enrolled during active disease. Sequencing was done on a sample of peripheral blood. The CDR3 nucleotides read TGTGCCAGCAGCCCGGCGGGGACAGAGTTTTCGTATGGCTACACCTTC. It codes for CASSPAGTEFSYGYTF.